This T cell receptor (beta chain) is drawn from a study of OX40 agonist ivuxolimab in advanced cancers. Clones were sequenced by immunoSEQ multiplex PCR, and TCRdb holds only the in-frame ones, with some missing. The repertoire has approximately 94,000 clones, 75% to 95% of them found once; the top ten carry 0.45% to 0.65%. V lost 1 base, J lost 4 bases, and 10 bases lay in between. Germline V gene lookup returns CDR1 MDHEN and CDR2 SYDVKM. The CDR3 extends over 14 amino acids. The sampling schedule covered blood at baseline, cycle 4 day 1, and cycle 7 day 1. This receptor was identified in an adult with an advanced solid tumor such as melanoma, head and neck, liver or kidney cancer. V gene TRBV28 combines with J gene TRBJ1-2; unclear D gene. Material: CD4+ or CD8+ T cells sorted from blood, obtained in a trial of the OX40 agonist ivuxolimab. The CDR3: CASSLLMGSYGYTF. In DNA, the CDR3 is TGTGCCAGCAGTTTATTAATGGGCTCCTATGGCTACACCTTC.